These 8 T cell receptor beta chains originate from one sample sequenced in a study of shared clonotypes between healthy human individuals. The protocol was immunoSEQ multiplex PCR, while the TCRdb copy is restricted to in-frame clones and leaves out a portion. This sample carries 2 million to 2.5 million clones, less than 95% of them seen once, and the ten largest clones take around 0.4%. Material for sequencing was naive CD4+ T cells from PBMCs. Sample subset: CD45RA+ positively selected. Receptors were obtained from a man between 18 and 35 years old in good health. Some clones in this sample may be carry-over from other donors' samples.

As to this clone: Other nucleotide sequences from this sample produce the same CDR3. The chain is built from TRBV6-6 and TRBJ2-7; D gene uncertain. V dropped 0 bases and J dropped 3 bases, with 3 bases sitting between them. This CDR3 is 12 amino acids long. Germline V gives CDR1 MNHNY, CDR2 SVGAGI (reference sequence). The CDR3 DNA reads TGTGCCAGCAGTTACTCTGACTACGAGCAGTACTTC. Protein: CASSYSDYEQYF.

This clone was seen just once. The chain is built from TRBV7-8 and TRBJ1-1; D is uncertain. Between the trimmed V and J ends, which lost 3 bases and 4 bases, there was a span of 9 bases. CDR3 length: 13 residues. Germline-derived CDR1 and CDR2 are SGHVS and FQNEAQ. The DNA of the CDR3 is TGTGCCAGCAGCTTGCTGGGGTCCACTGAAGCTTTCTTT. This sequence encodes CASSLLGSTEAFF.

A remark on this clone: Distinct nucleotide sequences in the sample also encode this CDR3. The CDR3 is CASSLLGVSYEQYF. The CDR3 region has the DNA TGTGCCAGCAGCTTACTGGGGGTATCCTACGAGCAGTACTTC. The chain has TRBV7-9 and TRBJ2-7, with D perhaps assigned TRBD1 or TRBD2 (5 bases each). CDR1 is SEHNR, CDR2 FQNEAQ, per germline (reference sequence). The CDR3 sequence is 14 residues long. Trimming removed 2 bases at V and 1 base at J, with 9 bases between.

This chain connects TRBV5-1 to TRBJ1-2, with 11 bases matching TRBD1. Germline CDR1 and CDR2: SGHRS and YFSETQ. This CDR3 is 17 amino acids long. Trimming cost V 4 bases and J 2 bases; bases outside gene matches: 10. CDR3 DNA: TGCGCCAGCAGCATAGGACAGGGGGCGCAGCCCAACTATGGCTACACCTTC. The encoded protein is CASSIGQGAQPNYGYTF. The full variable domain, in which reference TRBV5-1 and TRBJ1-2 provide the parts outside the CDR3, is KAGVTQTPRYLIKTRGQQVTLSCSPISGHRSVSWYQQTPGQGLQFLFEYFSETQRNKGNFPGRFSGRQFSNSRSEMNVSTLELGDSALYLCASSIGQGAQPNYGYTFGSGTRLTVV.

A remark on this clone: This sample includes further DNA sequences coding for the same CDR3. V gene TRBV7-3 combines with J gene TRBJ2-2; D ambiguous. Germline V gene lookup returns CDR1 SGHTA and CDR2 FQGTGA. The CDR3 consists of 13 residues. V lost 5 bases and J 0 bases, leaving 4 bases between the germline ends. CDR3 sequence reads: CASSPTNTGELFF. The CDR3 region has the DNA TGTGCCAGCAGCCCAACGAACACCGGGGAGCTGTTTTTT.

For this clone: Other DNA sequences within the sample encode an identical CDR3. This chain connects TRBV6-6 to TRBJ2-7; D may be TRBD1 (5 bases). CDR3 length: 15 amino acids. With 2 bases removed from V and 0 bases from J, the gap between germline ends came to 11 bases. Germline CDR1 MNHNY, CDR2 SVGAGI (reference sequence). The CDR3: CASSYDSPSSYEQYF. As DNA, the CDR3 is TGTGCCAGCAGTTACGACAGCCCCAGCTCCTACGAGCAGTACTTC.

The chain joins TRBV28 to TRBJ1-1; no firm D call. The V gene's germline CDR1 is MDHEN and CDR2 SYDVKM. CDR3 length: 14 amino acids. V was pared by 4 bases and J by 1 base, with 10 bases between. CDR3: CASSSYMANTEAFF. DNA for the CDR3: TGTGCCAGCAGTTCATACATGGCGAACACTGAAGCTTTCTTT.

The chain combines TRBV5-1 with TRBJ2-5; D not resolved. CDR1 and CDR2 (germline): SGHRS, YFSETQ. This CDR3 has 12 residues. V lost 2 bases, J lost 5 bases, and 7 bases lay in between. The CDR3 DNA reads as TGCGCCAGCAGCTTCCTGGACGAGACCCAGTACTTC. It translates to CASSFLDETQYF.